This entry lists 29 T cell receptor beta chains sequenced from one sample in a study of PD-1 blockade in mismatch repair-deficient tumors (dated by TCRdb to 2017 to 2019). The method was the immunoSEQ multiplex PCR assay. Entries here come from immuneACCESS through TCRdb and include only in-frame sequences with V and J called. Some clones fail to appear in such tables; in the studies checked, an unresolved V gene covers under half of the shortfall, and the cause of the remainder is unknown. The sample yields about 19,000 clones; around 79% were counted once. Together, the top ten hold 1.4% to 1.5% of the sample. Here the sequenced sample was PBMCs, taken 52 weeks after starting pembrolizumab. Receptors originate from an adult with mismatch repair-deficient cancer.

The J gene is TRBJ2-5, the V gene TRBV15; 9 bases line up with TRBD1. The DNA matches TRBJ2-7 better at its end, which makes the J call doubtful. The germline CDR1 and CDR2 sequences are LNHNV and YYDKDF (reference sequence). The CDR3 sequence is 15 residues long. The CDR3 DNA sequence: TGTGCCACCAGCGTCGGGACAGGGTATACCTACGAGCAGTACTTC. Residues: CATSVGTGYTYEQYF.

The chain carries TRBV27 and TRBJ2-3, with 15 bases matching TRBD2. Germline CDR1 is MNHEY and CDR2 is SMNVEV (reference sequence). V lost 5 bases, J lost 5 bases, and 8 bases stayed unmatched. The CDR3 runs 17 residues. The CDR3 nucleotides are TGTGCCAGCAGTCCTACCCTGGGACTAGCGGGAGGAGATACGCAGTATTTT. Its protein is CASSPTLGLAGGDTQYF.

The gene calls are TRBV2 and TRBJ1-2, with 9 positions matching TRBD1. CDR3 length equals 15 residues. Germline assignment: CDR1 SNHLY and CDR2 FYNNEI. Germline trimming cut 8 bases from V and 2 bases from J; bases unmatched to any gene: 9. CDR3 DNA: TGTGCCAGCCAAAAGGAACAGGGGGCAAACTATGGCTACACCTTC. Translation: CASQKEQGANYGYTF.

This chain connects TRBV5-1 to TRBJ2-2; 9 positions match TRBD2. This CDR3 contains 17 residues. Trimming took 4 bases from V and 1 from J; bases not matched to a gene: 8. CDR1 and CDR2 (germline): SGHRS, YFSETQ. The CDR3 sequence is CASSHSGRGGNTGELFF. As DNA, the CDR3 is TGCGCCAGCAGCCATAGCGGGAGAGGCGGGAACACCGGGGAGCTGTTTTTT.

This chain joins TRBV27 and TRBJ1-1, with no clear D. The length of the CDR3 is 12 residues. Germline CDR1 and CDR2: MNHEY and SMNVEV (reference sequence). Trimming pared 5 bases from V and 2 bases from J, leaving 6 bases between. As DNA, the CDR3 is TGTGCCAGCAGTGTCCCAAACACTGAAGCTTTCTTT. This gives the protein CASSVPNTEAFF.

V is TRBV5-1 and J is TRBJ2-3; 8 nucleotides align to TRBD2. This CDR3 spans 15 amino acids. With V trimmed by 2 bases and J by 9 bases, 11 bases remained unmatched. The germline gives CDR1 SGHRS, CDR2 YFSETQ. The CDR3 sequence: CASSFGGRSQITQYF. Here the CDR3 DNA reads TGCGCCAGCAGCTTCGGCGGGAGGTCACAGATAACGCAGTATTTT.

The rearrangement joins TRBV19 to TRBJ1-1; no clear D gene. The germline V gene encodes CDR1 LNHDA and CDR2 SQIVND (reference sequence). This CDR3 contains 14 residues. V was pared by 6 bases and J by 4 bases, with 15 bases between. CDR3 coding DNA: TGTGCCAGTAGGGTGGCGGTGTCGACCACTGAAGCTTTCTTT. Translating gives CASRVAVSTTEAFF.

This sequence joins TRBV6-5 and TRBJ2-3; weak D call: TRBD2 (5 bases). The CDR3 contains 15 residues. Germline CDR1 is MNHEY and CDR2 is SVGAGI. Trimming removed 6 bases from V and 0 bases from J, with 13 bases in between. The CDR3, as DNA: TGTGCCAGCAGCTTGGGGAGAGCTAGCACAGATACGCAGTATTTT. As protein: CASSLGRASTDTQYF.

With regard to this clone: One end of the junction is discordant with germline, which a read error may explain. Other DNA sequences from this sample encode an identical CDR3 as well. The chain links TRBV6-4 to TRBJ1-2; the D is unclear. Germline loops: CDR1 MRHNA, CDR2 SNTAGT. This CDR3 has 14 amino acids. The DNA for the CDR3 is TGCGCCAGCAGACCGACGGGAACCGCCTATGGCTACACCTTC. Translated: CASRPTGTAYGYTF.

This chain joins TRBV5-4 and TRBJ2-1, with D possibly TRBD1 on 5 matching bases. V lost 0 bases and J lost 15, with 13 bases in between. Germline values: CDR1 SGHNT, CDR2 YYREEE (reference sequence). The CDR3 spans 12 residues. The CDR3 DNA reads TGTGCCAGCAGCTTGGAGGGGCGCCGTTGGTTCTTC. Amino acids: CASSLEGRRWFF.

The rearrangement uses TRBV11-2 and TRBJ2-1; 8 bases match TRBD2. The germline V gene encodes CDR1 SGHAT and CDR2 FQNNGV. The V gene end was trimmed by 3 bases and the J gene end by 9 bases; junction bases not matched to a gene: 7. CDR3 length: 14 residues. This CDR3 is CASSFSREGVEQFF. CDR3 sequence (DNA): TGTGCCAGCAGCTTCTCCCGGGAGGGGGTTGAGCAGTTCTTC.

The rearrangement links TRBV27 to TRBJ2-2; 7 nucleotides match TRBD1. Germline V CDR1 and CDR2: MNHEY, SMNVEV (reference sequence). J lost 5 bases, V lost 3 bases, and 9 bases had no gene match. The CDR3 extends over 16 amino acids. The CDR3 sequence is CASSFYDRVRTGELFF. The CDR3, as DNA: TGTGCCAGCAGTTTCTACGACAGGGTACGGACCGGGGAGCTGTTTTTT.

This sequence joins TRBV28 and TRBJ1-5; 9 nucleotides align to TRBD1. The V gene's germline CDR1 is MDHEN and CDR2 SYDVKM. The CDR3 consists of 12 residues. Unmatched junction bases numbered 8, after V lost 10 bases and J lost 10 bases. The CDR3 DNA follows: TGTGCCACGTACTGGACAGGGGAACCCCAGCATTTT. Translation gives CATYWTGEPQHF.

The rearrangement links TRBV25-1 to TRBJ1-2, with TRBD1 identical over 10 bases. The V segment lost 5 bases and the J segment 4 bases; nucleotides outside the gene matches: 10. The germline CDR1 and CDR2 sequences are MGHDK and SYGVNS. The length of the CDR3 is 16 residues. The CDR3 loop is CASSSPGTGVGYGYTF. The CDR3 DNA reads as TGTGCCAGCAGTTCGCCTGGGACAGGGGTTGGCTATGGCTACACCTTC.

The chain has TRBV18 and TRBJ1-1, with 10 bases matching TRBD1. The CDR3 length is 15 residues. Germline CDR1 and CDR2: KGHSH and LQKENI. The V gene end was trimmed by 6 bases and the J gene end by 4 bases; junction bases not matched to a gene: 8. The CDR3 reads CASSSRRTGGTEAFF. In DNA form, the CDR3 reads TGTGCCAGCTCCTCGAGGCGGACAGGGGGCACTGAAGCTTTCTTT. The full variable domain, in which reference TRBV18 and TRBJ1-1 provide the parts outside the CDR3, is NAGVMQNPRHLVRRRGQEARLRCSPMKGHSHVYWYRQLPEEGLKFMVYLQKENIIDESGMPKERFSAEFPKEGPSILRIQQVVRGDSAAYFCASSSRRTGGTEAFFGQGTRLTVV.

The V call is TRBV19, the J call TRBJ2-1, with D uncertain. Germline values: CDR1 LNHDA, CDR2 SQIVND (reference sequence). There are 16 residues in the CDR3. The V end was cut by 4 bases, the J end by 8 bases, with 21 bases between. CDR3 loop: CASSRLRVLLGDEQFF. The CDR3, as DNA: TGTGCCAGTAGTAGGCTACGCGTACTTCTCGGAGATGAGCAGTTCTTC.

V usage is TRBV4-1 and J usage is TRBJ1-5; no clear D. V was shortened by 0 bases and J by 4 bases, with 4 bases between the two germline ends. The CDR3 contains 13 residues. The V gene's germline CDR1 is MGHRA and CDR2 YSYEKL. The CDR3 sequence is CASSQESNQPQHF. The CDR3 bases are TGCGCCAGCAGCCAAGAGAGTAATCAGCCCCAGCATTTT.

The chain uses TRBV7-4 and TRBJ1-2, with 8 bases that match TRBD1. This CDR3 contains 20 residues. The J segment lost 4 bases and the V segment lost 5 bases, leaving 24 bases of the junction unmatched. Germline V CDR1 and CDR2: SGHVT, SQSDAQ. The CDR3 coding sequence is TGTGCCAGCAGCCTTCCGAGGTTCATGCAGGGGGCCCGACTGGTCTATGGCTACACCTTC. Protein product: CASSLPRFMQGARLVYGYTF. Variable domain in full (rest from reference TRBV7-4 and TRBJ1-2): GAGVSQSPRYKVAKRGRDVALRCDSISGHVTLYWYRQTLGQGSEVLTYSQSDAQRDKSGRPSGRFSAERPERSVSTLKIQRTEQGDSAVYLCASSLPRFMQGARLVYGYTFGSGTRLTVV.

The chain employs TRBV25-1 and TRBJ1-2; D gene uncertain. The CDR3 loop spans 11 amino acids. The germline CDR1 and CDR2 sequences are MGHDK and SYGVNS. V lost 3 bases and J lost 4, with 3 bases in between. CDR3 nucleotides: TGTGCCAGCAGTGACGGCTATGGCTACACCTTC. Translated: CASSDGYGYTF.

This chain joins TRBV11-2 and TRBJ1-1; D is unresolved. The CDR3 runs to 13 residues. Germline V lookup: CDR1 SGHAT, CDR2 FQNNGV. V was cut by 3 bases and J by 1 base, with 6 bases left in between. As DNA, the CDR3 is TGTGCCAGCAGCTTTTCCGGGAACACTGAAGCTTTCTTT. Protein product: CASSFSGNTEAFF.

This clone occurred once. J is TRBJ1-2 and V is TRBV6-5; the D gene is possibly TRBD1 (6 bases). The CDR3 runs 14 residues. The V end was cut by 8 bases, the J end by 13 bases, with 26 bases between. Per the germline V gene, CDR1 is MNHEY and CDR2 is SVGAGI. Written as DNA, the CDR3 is TGTGCCAGCTCCTCCCCCAGGGGAATCAGATCGGCCACCTTC. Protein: CASSSPRGIRSATF.

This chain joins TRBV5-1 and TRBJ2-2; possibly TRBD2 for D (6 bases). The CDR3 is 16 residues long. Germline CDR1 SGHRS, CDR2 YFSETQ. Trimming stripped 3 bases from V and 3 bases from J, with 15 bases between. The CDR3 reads CASSSGLSSDTGELFF. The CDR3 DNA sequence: TGCGCCAGCAGCTCGGGACTTAGCAGTGACACCGGGGAGCTGTTTTTT.

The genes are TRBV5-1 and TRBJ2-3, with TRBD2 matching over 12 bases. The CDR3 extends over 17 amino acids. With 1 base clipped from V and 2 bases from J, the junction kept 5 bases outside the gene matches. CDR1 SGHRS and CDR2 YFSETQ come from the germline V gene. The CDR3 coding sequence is TGCGCCAGCAGCTTGTCCGGGACTAGCGGGCACACAGATACGCAGTATTTT. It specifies CASSLSGTSGHTDTQYF.

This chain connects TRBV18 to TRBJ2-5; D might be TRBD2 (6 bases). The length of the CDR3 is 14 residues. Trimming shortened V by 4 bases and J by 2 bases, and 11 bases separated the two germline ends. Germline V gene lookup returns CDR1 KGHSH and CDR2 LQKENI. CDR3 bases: TGTGCCAGCTCACTTCGGAGGGGTCAAGAGACCCAGTACTTC. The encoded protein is CASSLRRGQETQYF.

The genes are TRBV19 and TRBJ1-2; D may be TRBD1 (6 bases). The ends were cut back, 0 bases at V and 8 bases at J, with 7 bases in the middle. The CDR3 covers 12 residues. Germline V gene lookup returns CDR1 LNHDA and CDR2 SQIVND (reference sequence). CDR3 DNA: TGTGCCAGTAGTATAGACAGGGGAGGCTACACCTTC. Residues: CASSIDRGGYTF.

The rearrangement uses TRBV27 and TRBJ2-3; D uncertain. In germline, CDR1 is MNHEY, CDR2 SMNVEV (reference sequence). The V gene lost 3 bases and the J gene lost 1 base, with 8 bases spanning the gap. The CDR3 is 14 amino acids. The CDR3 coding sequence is TGTGCCAGCAGTTTTGGGCAGGGCACAGATACGCAGTATTTT. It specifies CASSFGQGTDTQYF.

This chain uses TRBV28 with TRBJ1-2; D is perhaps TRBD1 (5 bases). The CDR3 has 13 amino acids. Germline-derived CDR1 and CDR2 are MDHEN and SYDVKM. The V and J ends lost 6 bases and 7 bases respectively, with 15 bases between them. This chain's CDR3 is CASRINQGSGYTF. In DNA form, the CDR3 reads TGTGCCAGCAGGATAAATCAGGGTAGTGGCTACACCTTC.

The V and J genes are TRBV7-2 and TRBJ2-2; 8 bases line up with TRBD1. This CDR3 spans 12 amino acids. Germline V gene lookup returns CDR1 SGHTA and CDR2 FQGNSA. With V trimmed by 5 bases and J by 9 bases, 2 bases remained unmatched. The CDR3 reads CASSTGGRELFF. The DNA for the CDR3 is TGTGCCAGCAGCACAGGGGGGCGGGAGCTGTTTTTT. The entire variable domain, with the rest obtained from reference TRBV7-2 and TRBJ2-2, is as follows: GAGVSQSPSNKVTEKGKDVELRCDPISGHTALYWYRQSLGQGLEFLIYFQGNSAPDKSGLPSDRFSAERTGGSVSTLTIQRTQQEDSAVYLCASSTGGRELFFGEGSRLTVL.

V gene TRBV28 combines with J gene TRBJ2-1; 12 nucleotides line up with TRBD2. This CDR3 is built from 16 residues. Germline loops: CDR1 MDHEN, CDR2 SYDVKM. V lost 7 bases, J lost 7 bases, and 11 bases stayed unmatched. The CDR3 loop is CASIRLAGVGGNEQFF. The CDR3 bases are TGTGCCAGCATCAGACTAGCGGGAGTAGGTGGAAATGAGCAGTTCTTC.